This T cell receptor (beta chain) was identified in a study of blood T cell repertoires in COVID-19. Study as a whole: Some COVID-19 samples were acute and others convalescent; all came from the United States, Italy and Spain. PBMCs, B-cell-depleted T cells, or T cells provided the cDNA or gDNA that made up the material.

Only a few counts were recorded for this clone. V dropped 2 bases and J dropped 3 bases, with 15 bases sitting between them. This CDR3 has 16 residues. Looked up from germline, CDR1 is SGDLS and CDR2 is YYNGEE. As processed by the authors: From reference gene primer amplification, estimates of nucleated cell counts were derived. Data came from immunoSEQ multiplex PCR; TCRdb stores just in-frame clones and leaves some out. The DNA was the basis for D and trimming; V, J and clone size are from that table. The sample consists of 55,000 to 95,000 clones, roughly four fifths of them appearing once. The origin of this receptor is a woman in her fifties or sixties with acute or convalescent COVID-19. Sequencing was performed on peripheral blood. The chain couples TRBV9 to TRBJ1-5; no clear D gene. The CDR3 coding sequence is TGTGCCAGCAGCGTTGATAGATCCCGCCCCAATCAGCCCCAGCATTTT. Protein sequence: CASSVDRSRPNQPQHF.